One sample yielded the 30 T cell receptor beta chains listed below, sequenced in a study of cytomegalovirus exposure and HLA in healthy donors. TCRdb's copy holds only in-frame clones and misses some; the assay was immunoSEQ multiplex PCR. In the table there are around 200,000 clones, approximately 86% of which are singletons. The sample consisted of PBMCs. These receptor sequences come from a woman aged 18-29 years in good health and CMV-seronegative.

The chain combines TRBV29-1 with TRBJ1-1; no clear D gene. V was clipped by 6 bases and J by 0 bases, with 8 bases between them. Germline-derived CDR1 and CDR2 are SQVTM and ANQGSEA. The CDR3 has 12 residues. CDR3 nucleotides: TGCAGCGTACACGGGGTGAACACTGAAGCTTTCTTT. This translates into CSVHGVNTEAFF. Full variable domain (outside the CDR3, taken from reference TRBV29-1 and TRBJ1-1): SAVISQKPSRDICQRGTSLTIQCQVDSQVTMMFWYRQQPGQSLTLIATANQGSEATYESGFVIDKFPISRPNLTFSTLTVSNMSPEDSSIYLCSVHGVNTEAFFGQGTRLTVV.

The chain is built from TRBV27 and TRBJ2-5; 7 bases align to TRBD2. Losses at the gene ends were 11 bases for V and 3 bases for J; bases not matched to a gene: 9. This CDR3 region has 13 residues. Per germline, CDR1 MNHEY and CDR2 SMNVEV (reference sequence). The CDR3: CAAGVPLKETQYF. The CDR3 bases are TGTGCCGCGGGGGTGCCGTTGAAAGAGACCCAGTACTTC.

The CDR3 loop is CASSRNGAATREGLPGELFF. The CDR3 nucleotides are TGTGCCAGCAGCCGAAATGGGGCGGCTACCAGGGAAGGGTTACCCGGGGAGCTGTTTTTT. This sequence joins TRBV7-6 and TRBJ2-2; maybe TRBD1 (5 bases). Germline loops: CDR1 SGHVS, CDR2 FNYEAQ. The germline V and J ends were trimmed by 5 bases and 6 bases, with 31 bases remaining between them. CDR3 size: 20 residues.

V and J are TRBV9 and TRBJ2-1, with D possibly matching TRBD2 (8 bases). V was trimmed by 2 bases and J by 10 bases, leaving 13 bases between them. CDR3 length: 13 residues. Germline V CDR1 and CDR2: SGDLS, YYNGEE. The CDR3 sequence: CASSVSGGGEQFF. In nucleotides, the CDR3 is TGTGCCAGCAGCGTGTCGGGAGGGGGCGAGCAGTTCTTC.

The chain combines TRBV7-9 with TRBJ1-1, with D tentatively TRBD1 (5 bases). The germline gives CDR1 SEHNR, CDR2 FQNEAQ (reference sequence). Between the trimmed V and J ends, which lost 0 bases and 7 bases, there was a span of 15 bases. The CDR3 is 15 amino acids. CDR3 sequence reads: CASSLARRGMGEAFF. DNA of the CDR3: TGTGCCAGCAGCTTAGCGCGAAGGGGAATGGGTGAAGCTTTCTTT.

CDR3 sequence: CASSQIAGGTYNEQFF. CDR3 bases: TGTGCCAGCAGCCAGATAGCGGGAGGCACCTACAATGAGCAGTTCTTC. V usage is TRBV4-2 and J usage is TRBJ2-1; TRBD2 matches at 10 bases. CDR1 is LGHNA and CDR2 is YNFKEQ in the germline V gene. V was pared by 3 bases and J by 2 bases, with 4 bases of the junction left unmatched. This CDR3 region has 16 residues.

The CDR3 loop is CATSRDPTWSSYNEQFF. CDR3 nucleotide sequence: TGTGCCACCAGCAGAGATCCGACTTGGAGCTCCTACAATGAGCAGTTCTTC. The chain is built from TRBV15 and TRBJ2-1; D is uncertain. V lost 0 bases, J lost 0 bases, and 12 bases lay in between. This CDR3 has 17 amino acids. The V gene's germline CDR1 is LNHNV and CDR2 YYDKDF (reference sequence). The full variable domain, with the rest looked up from reference TRBV15 and TRBJ2-1, is DAMVIQNPRYQVTQFGKPVTLSCSQTLNHNVMYWYQQKSSQAPKLLFHYYDKDFNNEADTPDNFQSRRPNTSFCFLDIRSPGLGDTAMYLCATSRDPTWSSYNEQFFGPGTRLTVL.

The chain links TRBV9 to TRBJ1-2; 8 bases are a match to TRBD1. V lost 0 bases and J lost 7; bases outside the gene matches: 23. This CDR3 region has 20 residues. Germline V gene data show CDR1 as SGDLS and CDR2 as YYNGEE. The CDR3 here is CASSVASSGARTGLIGGYTF. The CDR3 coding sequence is TGTGCCAGCAGCGTAGCTTCCTCGGGGGCTCGGACAGGGTTAATTGGTGGCTACACCTTC. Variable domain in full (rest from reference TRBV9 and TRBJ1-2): DSGVTQTPKHLITATGQRVTLRCSPRSGDLSVYWYQQSLDQGLQFLIQYYNGEERAKGNILERFSAQQFPDLHSELNLSSLELGDSALYFCASSVASSGARTGLIGGYTFGSGTRLTVV.

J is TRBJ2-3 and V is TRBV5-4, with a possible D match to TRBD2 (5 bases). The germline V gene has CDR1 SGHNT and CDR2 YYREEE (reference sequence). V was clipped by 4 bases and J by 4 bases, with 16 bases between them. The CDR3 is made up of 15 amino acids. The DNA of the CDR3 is TGTGCCAGCAGCCCCCGCGGGCCTCTGCCAGATACGCAGTATTTT. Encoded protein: CASSPRGPLPDTQYF.

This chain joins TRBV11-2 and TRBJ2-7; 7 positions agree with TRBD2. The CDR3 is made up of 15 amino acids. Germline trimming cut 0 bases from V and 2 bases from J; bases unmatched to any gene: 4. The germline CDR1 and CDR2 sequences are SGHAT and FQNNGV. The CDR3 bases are TGTGCCAGCAGCTTAGAACCTAGCGGTACCTACGAGCAGTACTTC. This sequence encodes CASSLEPSGTYEQYF.

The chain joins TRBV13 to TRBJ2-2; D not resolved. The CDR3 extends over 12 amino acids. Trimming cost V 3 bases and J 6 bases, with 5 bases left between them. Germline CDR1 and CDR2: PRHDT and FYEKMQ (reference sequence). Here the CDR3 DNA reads TGTGCCAGCAGCTTCCGTCCCGGGGAGCTGTTTTTT. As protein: CASSFRPGELFF.

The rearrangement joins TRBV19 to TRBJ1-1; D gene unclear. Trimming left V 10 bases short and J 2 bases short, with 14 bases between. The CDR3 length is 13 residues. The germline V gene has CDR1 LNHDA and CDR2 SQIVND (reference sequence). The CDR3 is CATLRRDNTEAFF. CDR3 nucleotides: TGTGCCACGTTGAGGAGAGATAACACTGAAGCTTTCTTT.

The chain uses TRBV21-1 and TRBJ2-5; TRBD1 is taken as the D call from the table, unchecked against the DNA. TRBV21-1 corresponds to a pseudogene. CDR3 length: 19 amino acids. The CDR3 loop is CASSKGTGQGQQYQETQYF. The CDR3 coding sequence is TGTGCCAGCAGCAAAGGTACGGGACAGGGGCAACAGTACCAAGAGACCCAGTACTTC.

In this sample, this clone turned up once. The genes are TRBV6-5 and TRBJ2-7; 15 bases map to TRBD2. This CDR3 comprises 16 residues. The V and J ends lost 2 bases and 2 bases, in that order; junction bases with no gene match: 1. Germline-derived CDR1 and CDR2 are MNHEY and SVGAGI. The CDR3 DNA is TGTGCCAGCAGTTACCGGACTAGCGGGAGGGCCTACGAGCAGTACTTC. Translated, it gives CASSYRTSGRAYEQYF.

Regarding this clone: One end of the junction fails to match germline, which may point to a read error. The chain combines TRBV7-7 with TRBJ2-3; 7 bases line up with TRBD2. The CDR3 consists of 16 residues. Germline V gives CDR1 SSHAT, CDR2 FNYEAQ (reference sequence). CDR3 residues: CASSVTSPISTDTQYF. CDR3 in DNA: TGTGCTAGCAGCGTGACTAGCCCTATTAGCACAGATACGCAGTATTTT.

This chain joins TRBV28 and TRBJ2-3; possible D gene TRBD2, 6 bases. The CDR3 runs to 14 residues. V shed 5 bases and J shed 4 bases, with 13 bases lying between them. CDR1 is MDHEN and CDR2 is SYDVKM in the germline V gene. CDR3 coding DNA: TGTGCCAGCAGTCCACCCGGGGGACCAGATACGCAGTATTTT. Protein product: CASSPPGGPDTQYF. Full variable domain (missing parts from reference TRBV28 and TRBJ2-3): DVKVTQSSRYLVKRTGEKVFLECVQDMDHENMFWYRQDPGLGLRLIYFSYDVKMKEKGDIPEGYSVSREKKERFSLILESASTNQTSMYLCASSPPGGPDTQYFGPGTRLTVL.

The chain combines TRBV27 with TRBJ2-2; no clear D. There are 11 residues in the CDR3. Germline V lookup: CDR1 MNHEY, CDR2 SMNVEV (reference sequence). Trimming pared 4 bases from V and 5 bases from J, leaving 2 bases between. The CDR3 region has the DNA TGTGCCAGCAGTTCAACCGGGGAGCTGTTTTTT. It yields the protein CASSSTGELFF.

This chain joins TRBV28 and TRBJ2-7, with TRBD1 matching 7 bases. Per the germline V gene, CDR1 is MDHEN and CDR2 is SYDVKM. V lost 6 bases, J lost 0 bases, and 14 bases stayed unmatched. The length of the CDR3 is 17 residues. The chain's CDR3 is CASSSTRQGAVSYEQYF. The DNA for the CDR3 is TGTGCCAGCAGCTCCACCCGACAGGGCGCCGTCTCCTACGAGCAGTACTTC.

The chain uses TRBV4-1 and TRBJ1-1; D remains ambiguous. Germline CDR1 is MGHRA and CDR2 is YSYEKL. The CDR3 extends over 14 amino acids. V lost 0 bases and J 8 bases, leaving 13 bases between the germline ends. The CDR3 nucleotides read TGCGCCAGCAGCCAAGATGGTACGGGGAGAGAAGCTTTCTTT. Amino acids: CASSQDGTGREAFF.

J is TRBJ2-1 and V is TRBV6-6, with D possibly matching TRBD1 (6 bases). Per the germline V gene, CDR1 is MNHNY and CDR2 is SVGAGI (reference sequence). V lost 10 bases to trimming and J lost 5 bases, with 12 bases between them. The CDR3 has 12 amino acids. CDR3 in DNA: TGTGCCACCCGGACAGCCGACAATGAGCAGTTCTTC. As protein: CATRTADNEQFF.

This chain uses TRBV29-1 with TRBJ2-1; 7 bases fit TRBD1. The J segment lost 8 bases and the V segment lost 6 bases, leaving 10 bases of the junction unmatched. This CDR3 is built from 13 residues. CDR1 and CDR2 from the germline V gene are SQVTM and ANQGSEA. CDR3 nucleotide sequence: TGCAGCGTAAACAGGGGAATTGGTGATGAGCAGTTCTTC. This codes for CSVNRGIGDEQFF.

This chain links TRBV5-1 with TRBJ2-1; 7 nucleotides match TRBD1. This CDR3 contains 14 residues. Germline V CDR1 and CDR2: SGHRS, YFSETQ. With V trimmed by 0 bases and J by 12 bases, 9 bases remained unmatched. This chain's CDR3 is CASSLGEIGQAQFF. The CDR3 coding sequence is TGCGCCAGCAGCTTGGGGGAGATTGGACAGGCGCAGTTCTTC. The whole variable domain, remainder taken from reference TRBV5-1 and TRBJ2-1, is KAGVTQTPRYLIKTRGQQVTLSCSPISGHRSVSWYQQTPGQGLQFLFEYFSETQRNKGNFPGRFSGRQFSNSRSEMNVSTLELGDSALYLCASSLGEIGQAQFFGPGTRLTVL.

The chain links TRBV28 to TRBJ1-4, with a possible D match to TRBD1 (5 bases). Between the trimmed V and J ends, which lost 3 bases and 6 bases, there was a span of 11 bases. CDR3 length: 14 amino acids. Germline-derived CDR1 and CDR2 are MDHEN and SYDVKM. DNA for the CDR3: TGTGCCAGCAGTTTCAGGGTTAGGGATGAAAAACTGTTTTTT. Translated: CASSFRVRDEKLFF.

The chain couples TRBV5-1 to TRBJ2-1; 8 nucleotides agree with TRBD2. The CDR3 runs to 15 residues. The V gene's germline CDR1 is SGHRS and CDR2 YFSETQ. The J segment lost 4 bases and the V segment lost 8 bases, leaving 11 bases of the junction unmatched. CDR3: CASREGVAGYNEQFF. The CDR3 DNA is TGCGCCAGTCGGGAGGGAGTAGCGGGATACAATGAGCAGTTCTTC.

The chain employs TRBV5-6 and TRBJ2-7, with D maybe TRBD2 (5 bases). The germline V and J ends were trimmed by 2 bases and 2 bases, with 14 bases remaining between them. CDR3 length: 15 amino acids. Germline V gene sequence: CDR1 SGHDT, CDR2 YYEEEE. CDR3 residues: CASSFPGNATYEQYF. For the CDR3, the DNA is TGTGCCAGCAGCTTCCCCGGGAATGCTACCTACGAGCAGTACTTC.

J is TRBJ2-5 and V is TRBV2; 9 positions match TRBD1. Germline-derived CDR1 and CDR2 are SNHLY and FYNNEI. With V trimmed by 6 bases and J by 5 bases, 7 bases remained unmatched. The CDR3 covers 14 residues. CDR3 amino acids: CASSEGTGLETQYF. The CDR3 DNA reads TGTGCCAGCAGCGAGGGGACAGGGCTGGAGACCCAGTACTTC.

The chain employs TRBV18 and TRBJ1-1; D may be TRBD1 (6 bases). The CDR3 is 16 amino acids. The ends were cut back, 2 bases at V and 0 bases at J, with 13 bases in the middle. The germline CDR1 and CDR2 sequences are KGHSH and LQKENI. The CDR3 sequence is CASSPRNKGVNTEAFF. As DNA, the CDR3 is TGTGCCAGCTCACCAAGGAATAAGGGGGTGAACACTGAAGCTTTCTTT.

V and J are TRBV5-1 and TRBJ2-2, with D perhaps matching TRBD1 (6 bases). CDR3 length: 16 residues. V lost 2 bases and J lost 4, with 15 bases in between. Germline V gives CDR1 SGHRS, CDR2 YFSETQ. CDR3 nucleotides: TGCGCCAGCAGCTTTCGCAGGGGAACGGGCACCGGGGAGCTGTTTTTT. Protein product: CASSFRRGTGTGELFF.

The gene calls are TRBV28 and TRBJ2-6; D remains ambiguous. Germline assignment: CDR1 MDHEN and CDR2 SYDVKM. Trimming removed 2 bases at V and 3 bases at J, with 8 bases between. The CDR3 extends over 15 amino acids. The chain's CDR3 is CASSLMADGANVLTF. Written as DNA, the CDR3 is TGTGCCAGCAGTTTAATGGCAGATGGGGCCAACGTCCTGACTTTC.

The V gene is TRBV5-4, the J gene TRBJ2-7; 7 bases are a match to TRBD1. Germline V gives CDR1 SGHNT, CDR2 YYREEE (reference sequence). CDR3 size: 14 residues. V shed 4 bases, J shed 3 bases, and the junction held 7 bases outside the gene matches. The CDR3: CASSLGTADYEQYF. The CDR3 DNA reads TGTGCCAGCAGCCTCGGGACAGCAGACTACGAGCAGTACTTC.